These 13 T cell receptor beta chains share one sample of origin, sequenced in a study of regulatory T cells in long-lasting Graves disease. The time point: newly diagnosed GD, antithyroid drugs for less than 3 months. The authors made the TCR library using RNA they extracted from PBMCs. Combining iRepertoire HTBI primers with Arm-PCR of CDR3 regions, the authors built TCR beta libraries. TCRdb independently ran MiXCR on the multiplex PCR reads; one entry per CDR3 protein. The sample yields some 250,000 distinct CDR3 sequences, 20% seen once. Specimen: peripheral blood mononuclear cells (PBMCs), collected at new diagnosis, from a patient treated with antithyroid drugs. Receptors were obtained from a female donor with Graves disease.

This clonotype was seen repeatedly, ten times or more. The chain carries TRBV27 and TRBJ2-2; unclear D gene. From germline, CDR1 is MNHEY and CDR2 SMNVEV (reference sequence). The CDR3 contains 16 residues. V lost 4 bases and J 2 bases, leaving 14 bases between the germline ends. The CDR3 protein is CASSSRRTVNTGELFF. As DNA, the CDR3 is TGTGCCAGCAGTTCCCGACGGACCGTTAACACCGGGGAGCTGTTTTTT.

The genes are TRBV2 and TRBJ2-1; weak D call: TRBD2 (7 bases). V dropped 4 bases and J dropped 1 base, with 17 bases sitting between them. This CDR3 has 17 amino acids. Germline-derived CDR1 and CDR2 are SNHLY and FYNNEI. The CDR3 region has the DNA TGTGCCAGCAGTGGGGCGTCGGGGGGCGTTTCCTACAATGAGCAGTTCTTC. It yields the protein CASSGASGGVSYNEQFF.

This clonotype was counted at least ten times. The rearrangement uses TRBV9 and TRBJ2-7; either TRBD1 or TRBD2 may supply D (5 bases each). This CDR3 region has 14 residues. Germline CDR1 reads SGDLS; CDR2 reads YYNGEE. Trimming cost V 3 bases and J 3 bases, with 13 bases left between them. CDR3 DNA: TGTGCCAGCAGCGGCCCTGAGGGGTACTACGAGCAGTACTTC. It translates to CASSGPEGYYEQYF.

A word on this clonotype: A far more abundant clone sits one base away, making this likely a read error. V gene TRBV3-1 combines with J gene TRBJ2-1; 8 nucleotides align to TRBD1. Germline V gives CDR1 LGHDT, CDR2 YNNKEL (reference sequence). This CDR3 contains 14 residues. Trimming cost V 7 bases and J 13 bases; bases outside gene matches: 15. CDR3 nucleotides: TGTGCCAGCACCATGGGACAGGCCAAAAACATTCAGTTCTTC. Translating gives CASTMGQAKNIQFF.

There are many counts of this clonotype. The genes are TRBV18 and TRBJ2-1; D could derive from TRBD1 or TRBD2 (5 bases each). The CDR3 spans 13 residues. V lost 2 bases and J lost 8, with 10 bases in between. Germline CDR1 KGHSH, CDR2 LQKENI. CDR3 in DNA: TGTGCCAGCTCACCAAGGTGGGACGATGAGCAGTTCTTC. This codes for CASSPRWDDEQFF.

In this sample, this clonotype turned up a few times. The chain links TRBV27 to TRBJ2-3, with D perhaps matching TRBD1 (5 bases). V was clipped by 5 bases and J by 2 bases, with 17 bases between them. The germline V gene has CDR1 MNHEY and CDR2 SMNVEV (reference sequence). The CDR3 covers 16 residues. The CDR3 spells CASSLQVTLHTDTQYF. CDR3 DNA: TGTGCCAGCAGTCTACAGGTTACGCTACACACAGATACGCAGTATTTT.

This clonotype came up many times. The chain is built from TRBV12-3 or TRBV12-4 and TRBJ2-1, with TRBD2 identical over 7 bases. V lost 3 bases, J lost 4 bases, and 6 bases stayed unmatched. The CDR3 runs 15 residues. The CDR3 bases are TGTGCCAGCAGTTTCTCTAGCGGAAAGTACAATGAGCAGTTCTTC. The encoded protein is CASSFSSGKYNEQFF.

Turning to this clonotype: A read error likely explains this, since a far larger clone differs by one base. The rearrangement uses TRBV7-9 and TRBJ2-1; D is uncertain. Looked up from germline, CDR1 is SEHNR and CDR2 is FQNEAQ (reference sequence). The CDR3 has 14 residues. As DNA, the CDR3 is TGTGCCAGCAGCTCGGTTGTAGGCCCCAATGAGCGGTTCTTC. As protein: CASSSVVGPNERFF.

This clonotype has at least ten counts. The V call is TRBV6-1, the J call TRBJ2-2; unclear D gene. V lost 6 bases to trimming and J lost 0 bases, with 11 bases between them. The CDR3 has 15 amino acids. CDR1 is MNHNS and CDR2 is SASEGT in the germline V gene. The CDR3 bases are TGTGCCAGCAGACGGCGACGGGCGAACACCGGGGAGCTGTTTTTT. It encodes CASRRRRANTGELFF.

In this sample, this clonotype turned up once. The chain links TRBV19 to TRBJ2-6; no clear D. V was shortened by 5 bases and J by 0 bases, with 8 bases between the two germline ends. The CDR3 runs to 15 residues. Germline CDR1 LNHDA, CDR2 SQIVND (reference sequence). Written as DNA, the CDR3 is TGTGCCAGTAGTTCAGATAACTCTGGGGCCAACGTCCTGACTTTC. Translation gives CASSSDNSGANVLTF. The whole variable domain, filled in from reference TRBV19 and TRBJ2-6, reads DGGITQSPKYLFRKEGQNVTLSCEQNLNHDAMYWYRQDPGQGLRLIYYSQIVNDFQKGDIAEGYSVSREKKESFPLTVTSAQKNPTAFYLCASSSDNSGANVLTFGAGSRLTVL.

This clonotype was seen many times. V usage is TRBV20-1 and J usage is TRBJ1-5; unclear D gene. Germline CDR1 DFQATT, CDR2 SNEGSKA (reference sequence). This CDR3 spans 14 amino acids. Trimming stripped 3 bases from V and 10 bases from J, with 19 bases between. The CDR3 here is CSASRNGPSDPQHF. Here the CDR3 DNA reads TGCAGTGCTAGCAGGAATGGACCCAGTGATCCCCAGCATTTT.

In this sample, this clonotype turned up many times. This chain joins TRBV10-3 and TRBJ1-1; D possibly corresponds to TRBD1 (5 bases). The CDR3 spans 13 residues. V lost 5 bases and J lost 1, with 8 bases in between. Germline CDR1 reads ENHRY; CDR2 reads SYGVKD. CDR3 loop: CAISPGPNTEAFF. In DNA form, the CDR3 reads TGTGCCATCAGTCCGGGGCCGAACACTGAAGCTTTCTTT.

The table lists this clonotype with a few counts. A read error is likely here: a far larger clone is one base away. V gene TRBV20-1 combines with J gene TRBJ2-1, with TRBD1 matching over 7 bases. Trimming cost V 4 bases and J 10 bases; bases outside gene matches: 7. The germline gives CDR1 DFQATT, CDR2 SNEGSKA (reference sequence). This CDR3 has 12 residues. The CDR3 DNA sequence: TGCAGTGCTAAGACAGGGCCCAGCGAGCAGTTCTTC. It is translated as CSAKTGPSEQFF.